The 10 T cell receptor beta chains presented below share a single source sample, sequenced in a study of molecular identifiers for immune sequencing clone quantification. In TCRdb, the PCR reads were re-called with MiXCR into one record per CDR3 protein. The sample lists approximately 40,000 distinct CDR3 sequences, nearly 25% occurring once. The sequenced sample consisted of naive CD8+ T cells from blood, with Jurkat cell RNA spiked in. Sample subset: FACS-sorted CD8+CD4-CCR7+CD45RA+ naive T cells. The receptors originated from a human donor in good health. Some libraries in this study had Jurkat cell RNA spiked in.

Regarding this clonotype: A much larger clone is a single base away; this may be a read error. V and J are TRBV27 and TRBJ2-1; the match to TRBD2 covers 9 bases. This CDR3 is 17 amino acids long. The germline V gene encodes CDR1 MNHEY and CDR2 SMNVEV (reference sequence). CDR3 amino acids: CASSSPDAGGRDGEEFF. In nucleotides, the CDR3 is TGTGCCAGCAGTTCCCCAGATGCTGGCGGGAGGGATGGTGAGGAGTTCTTC.

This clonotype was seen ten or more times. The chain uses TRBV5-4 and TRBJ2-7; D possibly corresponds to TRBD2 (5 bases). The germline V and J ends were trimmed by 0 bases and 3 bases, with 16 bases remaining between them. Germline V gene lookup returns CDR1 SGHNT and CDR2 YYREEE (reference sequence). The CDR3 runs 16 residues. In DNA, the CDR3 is TGTGCCAGCAGCTTGGGGAGGACTGACCTAAACTACGAGCAGTACTTC. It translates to CASSLGRTDLNYEQYF.

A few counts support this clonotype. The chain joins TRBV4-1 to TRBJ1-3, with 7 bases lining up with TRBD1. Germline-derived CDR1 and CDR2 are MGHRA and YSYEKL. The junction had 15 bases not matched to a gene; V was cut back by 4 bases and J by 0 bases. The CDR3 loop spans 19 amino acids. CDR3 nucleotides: TGCGCCAGCAGCCCCGACAGGGCAGAAATAGCGTCCTCTGGAAACACCATATATTTT. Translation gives CASSPDRAEIASSGNTIYF.

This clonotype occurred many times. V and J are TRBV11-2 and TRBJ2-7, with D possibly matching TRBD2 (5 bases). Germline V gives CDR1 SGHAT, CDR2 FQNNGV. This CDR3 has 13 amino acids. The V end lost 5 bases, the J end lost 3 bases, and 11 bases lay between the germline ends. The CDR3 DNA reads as TGTGCCAGCAGCCGTGGACTTGACTACGAGCAGTACTTC. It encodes CASSRGLDYEQYF.

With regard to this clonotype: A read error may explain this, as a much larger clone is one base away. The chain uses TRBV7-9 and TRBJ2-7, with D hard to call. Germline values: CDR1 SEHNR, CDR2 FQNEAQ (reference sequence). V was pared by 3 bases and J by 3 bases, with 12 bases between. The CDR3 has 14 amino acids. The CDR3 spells CASSFHPQYYEQYF. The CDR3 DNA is TGTGCCAGCAGCTTCCACCCCCAGTACTACGAGCAGTACTTC.

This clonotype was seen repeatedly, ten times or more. The CDR3 nucleotides are TGCGCCAGCAGCGAAACTAGCGCAGGCACAGATACGCAGTATTTT. It is translated as CASSETSAGTDTQYF. The chain combines TRBV5-1 with TRBJ2-3; 7 positions match TRBD2. In germline, CDR1 is SGHRS, CDR2 YFSETQ. The CDR3 consists of 15 residues. J gave up 1 base and V 4 bases, and 6 bases lay outside the gene matches.

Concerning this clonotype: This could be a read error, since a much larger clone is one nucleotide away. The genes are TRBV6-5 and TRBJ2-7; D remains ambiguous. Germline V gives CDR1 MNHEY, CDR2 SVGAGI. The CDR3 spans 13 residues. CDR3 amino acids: CASSLGSPYGQYF. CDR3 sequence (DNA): TGTGCCAGCAGCCTAGGGTCGCCCTACGGGCAGTACTTC.

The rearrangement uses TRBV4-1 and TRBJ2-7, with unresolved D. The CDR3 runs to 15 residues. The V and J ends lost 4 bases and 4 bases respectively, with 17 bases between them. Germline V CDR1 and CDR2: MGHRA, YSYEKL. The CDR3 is CASSLQWVLWYEQYF. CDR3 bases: TGCGCCAGCAGCCTGCAGTGGGTTCTGTGGTACGAGCAGTACTTC.

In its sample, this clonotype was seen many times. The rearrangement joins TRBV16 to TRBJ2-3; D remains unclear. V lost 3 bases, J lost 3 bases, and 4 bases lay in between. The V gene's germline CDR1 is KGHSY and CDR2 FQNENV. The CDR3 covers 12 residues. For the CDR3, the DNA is TGTGCCAGCAGCCAGGCAACAGATACGCAGTATTTT. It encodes CASSQATDTQYF.

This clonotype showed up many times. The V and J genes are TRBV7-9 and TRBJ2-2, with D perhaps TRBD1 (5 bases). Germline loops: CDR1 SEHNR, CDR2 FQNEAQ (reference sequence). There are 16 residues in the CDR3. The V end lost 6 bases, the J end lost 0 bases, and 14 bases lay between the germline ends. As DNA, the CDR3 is TGTGCCAGCAGGTCGCCGGACACTCCGAACACCGGGGAGCTGTTTTTT. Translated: CASRSPDTPNTGELFF.